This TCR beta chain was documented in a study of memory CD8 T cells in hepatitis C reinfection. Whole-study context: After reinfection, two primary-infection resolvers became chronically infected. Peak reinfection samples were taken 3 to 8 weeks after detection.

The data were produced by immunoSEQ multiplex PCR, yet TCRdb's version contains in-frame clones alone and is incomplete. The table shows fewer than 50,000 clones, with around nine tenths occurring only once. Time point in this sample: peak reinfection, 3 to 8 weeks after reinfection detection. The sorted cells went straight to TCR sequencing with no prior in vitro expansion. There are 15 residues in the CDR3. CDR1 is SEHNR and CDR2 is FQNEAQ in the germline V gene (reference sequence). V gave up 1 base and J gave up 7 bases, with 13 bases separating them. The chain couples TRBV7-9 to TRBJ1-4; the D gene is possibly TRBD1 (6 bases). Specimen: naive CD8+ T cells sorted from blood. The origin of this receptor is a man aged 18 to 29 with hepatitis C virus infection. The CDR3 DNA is TGTGCCAGCAGCTTAGTCGGCAGGGGTGGTGAAAAACTGTTTTTT. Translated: CASSLVGRGGEKLFF.